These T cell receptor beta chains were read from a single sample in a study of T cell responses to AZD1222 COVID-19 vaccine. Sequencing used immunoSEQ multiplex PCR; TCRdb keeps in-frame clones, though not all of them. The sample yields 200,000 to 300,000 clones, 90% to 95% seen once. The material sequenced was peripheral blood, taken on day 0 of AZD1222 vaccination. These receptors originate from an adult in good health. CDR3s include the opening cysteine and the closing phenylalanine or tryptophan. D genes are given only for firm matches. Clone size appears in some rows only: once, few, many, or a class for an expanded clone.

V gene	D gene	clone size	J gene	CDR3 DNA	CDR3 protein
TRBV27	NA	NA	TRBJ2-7	TGTGCCAGCAGTCCGTTACTAGACGTATTCTCCTACGAGCAGTACTTC	CASSPLLDVFSYEQYF
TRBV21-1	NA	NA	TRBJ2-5	TGTGCCAGCACCGCAAAGAGGCACAGAGGGCAAGAGACCCAGTACTTC	CASTAKRHRGQETQYF
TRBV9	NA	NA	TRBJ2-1	TGTGCCAGCAGCGTAGAGACTAGGGTCTACAATGAGCAGTTCTTC	CASSVETRVYNEQFF
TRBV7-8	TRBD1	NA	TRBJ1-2	TGTGCCAGCAGCTTGGACAGGGCGAACTATGGCTACACCTTC	CASSLDRANYGYTF
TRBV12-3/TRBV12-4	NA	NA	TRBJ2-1	TGTGCCAGCAGCCGTAGCCCCTACAATGAGCAGTTCTTC	CASSRSPYNEQFF
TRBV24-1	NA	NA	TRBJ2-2	TGTGCCACCATCACCGACAGGCAACATTTGAACACCGGGGAGCTGTTTTTT	CATITDRQHLNTGELFF
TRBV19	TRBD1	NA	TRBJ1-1	TGTGCCAGTAGTCCACAGGGGTCAACTGAAGCTTTCTTT	CASSPQGSTEAFF
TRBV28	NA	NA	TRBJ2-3	TGTGCCAGCAGCATGACAGCCACAGATACGCAGTATTTT	CASSMTATDTQYF
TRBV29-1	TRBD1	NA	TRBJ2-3	TGCAGCGTCGGACAGGGAACAGATACGCAGTATTTT	CSVGQGTDTQYF
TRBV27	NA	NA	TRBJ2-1	TGTGCCAGCAGTTATGGTCCGAGCTCCTACAATGAGCAGTTCTTC	CASSYGPSSYNEQFF
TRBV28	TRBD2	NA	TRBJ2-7	TGTGCCAGCAGTTTTACTAGCGGAACCTACGAGCAGTACTTC	CASSFTSGTYEQYF
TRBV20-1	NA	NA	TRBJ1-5	TGCAGTGCTTTAGGGGTTCAGCCCCAGCATTTT	CSALGVQPQHF
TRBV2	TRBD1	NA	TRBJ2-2	TGTGCCATCTGGACAGGGCGGAACACCGGGGAGCTGTTTTTT	CAIWTGRNTGELFF
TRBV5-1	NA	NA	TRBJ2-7	TGCGCCAGCAGCTTGGGACTAGTGATCTACGAGCAGTACTTC	CASSLGLVIYEQYF
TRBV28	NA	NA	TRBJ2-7	TGTGCCAGCAGTTTGATCCCTCTCGGAGGGGACTACGAGCAGTACTTC	CASSLIPLGGDYEQYF
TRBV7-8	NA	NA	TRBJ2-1	TGTGCCAGCATCCGATCAGGGCTCAATGAGCAGTTCTTC	CASIRSGLNEQFF
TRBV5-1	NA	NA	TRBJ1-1	TGCGCCAGCAGCGTATCGACAGGGAACACTGAAGCTTTCTTT	CASSVSTGNTEAFF
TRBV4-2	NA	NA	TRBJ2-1	TGTGCCAGCAGCCAAGATTCGCGGCGTGTCTACAATGAGCAGTTCTTC	CASSQDSRRVYNEQFF
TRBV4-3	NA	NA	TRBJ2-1	TGCGCCAGCAGCCAAGAGGGAGGCGGACACGGCAATGAGCAGTTCTTC	CASSQEGGGHGNEQFF
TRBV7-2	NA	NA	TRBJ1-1	TGTGCCAGCAGCTTAAGGGGCCCGACGGGAACTGAAGCTTTCTTT	CASSLRGPTGTEAFF
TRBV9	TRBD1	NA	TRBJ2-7	TGTGCCAGCAGCCCACCTTCGGGGACAGGGACCGAGCAGTACTTC	CASSPPSGTGTEQYF
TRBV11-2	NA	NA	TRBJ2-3	TGTGCCAGCAGCCCGGGACTCACAGATACGCAGTATTTT	CASSPGLTDTQYF
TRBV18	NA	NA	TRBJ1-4	TGTGCCAGCTCCCCCGGGACAACTAATGAAAAACTGTTTTTT	CASSPGTTNEKLFF
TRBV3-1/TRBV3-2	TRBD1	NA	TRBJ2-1	TGTGCCAGCAGAGCGACAGGGAGCTCCTACAATGAGCAGTTCTTC	CASRATGSSYNEQFF
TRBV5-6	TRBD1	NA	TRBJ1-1	TGTGCCAGCAGCTACTCTGGACAGGCGGTAAACACTGAAGCTTTCTTT	CASSYSGQAVNTEAFF
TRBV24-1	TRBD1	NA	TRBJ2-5	TGTGCCACCAGTGACAGGACAGGGGGGGAGACCCAGTACTTC	CATSDRTGGETQYF
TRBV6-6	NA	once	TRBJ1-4	TGTGCCAGCAGTTCCCCGGGGGAACCTAATGAAAAACTGTTTTTT	CASSSPGEPNEKLFF
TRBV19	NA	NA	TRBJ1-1	TGTGCCAGTAGTGTTTCATTGAACACTGAAGCTTTCTTT	CASSVSLNTEAFF
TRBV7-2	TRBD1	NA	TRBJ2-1	TGTGCCAGCAGCTTAGTAGGGACAGGGAGGGATGAGCAGTTCTTC	CASSLVGTGRDEQFF
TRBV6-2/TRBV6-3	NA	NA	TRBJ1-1	TGTGCCAGCAGTGGACCGGGGGCTAGCACTGAAGCTTTCTTT	CASSGPGASTEAFF
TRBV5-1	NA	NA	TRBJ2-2	TGCGCCAGCAGAGGACAGACGAACACCGGGGAGCTGTTTTTT	CASRGQTNTGELFF
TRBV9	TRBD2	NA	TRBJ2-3	TGTGCGAGTAAGCGGGAGTGGTTGGCAGATACGCAGTATTTT	CASKREWLADTQYF
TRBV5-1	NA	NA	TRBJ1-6	TGCGCCAGCAGCTTTAGGAGCTCCTATAATTCACCCCTCCACTTT	CASSFRSSYNSPLHF
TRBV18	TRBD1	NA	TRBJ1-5	TGTGCCAGCTCACCAGGGCCCGGGACAGGGAGTTCTCAGCCCCAGCATTTT	CASSPGPGTGSSQPQHF
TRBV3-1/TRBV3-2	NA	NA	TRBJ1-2	TGTGCCAGCAGCCCAAGACTAAGTTTTAACTATGGCTACACCTTC	CASSPRLSFNYGYTF
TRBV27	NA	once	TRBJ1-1	TGTGCCAGCACCGCCCGGGGAGGGTGGAACACTGAAGCTTTCTTT	CASTARGGWNTEAFF
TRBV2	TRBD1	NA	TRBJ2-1	TGTGCCAGCAGAGGACAGGGCGCCTACAATGAGCAGTTCTTC	CASRGQGAYNEQFF
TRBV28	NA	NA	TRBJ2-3	TGTGCCAGCAGTTTATACCTCGGACAATCTAGCACAGATACGCAGTATTTT	CASSLYLGQSSTDTQYF
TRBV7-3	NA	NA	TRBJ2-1	TGTGCCAGCAGCCCCTCAGGCCACTCTGAGCAGTTCTTC	CASSPSGHSEQFF
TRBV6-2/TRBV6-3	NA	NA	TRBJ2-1	TGTGCCAGCAGTCGACCAAACAATGAGCAGTTCTTC	CASSRPNNEQFF
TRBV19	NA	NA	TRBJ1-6	TGTGCCAGTAGTACTCACCGAGGGAGGGCCAACTATAATTCACCCCTCCACTTT	CASSTHRGRANYNSPLHF
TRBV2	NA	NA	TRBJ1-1	TGTGCCAGCAGGAGTGGGGGCGAGAACACTGAAGCTTTCTTT	CASRSGGENTEAFF
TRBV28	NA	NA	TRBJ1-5	TGTGCCAGCAGAACGGCGCTGGCAAATCAGCCCCAGCATTTT	CASRTALANQPQHF
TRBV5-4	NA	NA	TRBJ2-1	TGTGCCAGCAGCTTGGAGACAGCGTCGAATGAGCAGTTCTTC	CASSLETASNEQFF
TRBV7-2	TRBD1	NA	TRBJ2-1	TGTGCCAGCAGCTCCCAGACGGGACAGCTGAATGAGCAGTTCTTC	CASSSQTGQLNEQFF
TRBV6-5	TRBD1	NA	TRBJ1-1	TGTGCCAGCAGTAAACCCGGGACAGGGAGCACTGAAGCTTTCTTT	CASSKPGTGSTEAFF
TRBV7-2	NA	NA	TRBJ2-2	TGTGCCAGCAGCTCGACTAGAAACACCGGGGAGCTGTTTTTT	CASSSTRNTGELFF
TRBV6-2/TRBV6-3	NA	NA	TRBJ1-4	TGTGCCAGCAGGCCTCGAGGGATCGCTAATGAAAAACTGTTTTTT	CASRPRGIANEKLFF
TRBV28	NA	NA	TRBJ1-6	TGTGCCAGCAGTTTACTTCAGGGTGATTCACCCCTCCACTTT	CASSLLQGDSPLHF
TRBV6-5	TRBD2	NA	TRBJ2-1	TGTGCCAGCAGTTACTCGCCGGGACTAGTCAGCTATGAGCAGTTCTTC	CASSYSPGLVSYEQFF
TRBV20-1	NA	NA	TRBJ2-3	TGCAGTGCACGGGGTGTAGATACGCAGTATTTT	CSARGVDTQYF
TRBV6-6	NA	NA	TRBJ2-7	TGTGCCAGCAGTGCCAAGAGCCCGTACGAGCAGTACTTC	CASSAKSPYEQYF
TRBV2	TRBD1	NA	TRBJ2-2	TGTGCCAGCAAGTCGACAGGGTTCACCGGGGAGCTGTTTTTT	CASKSTGFTGELFF
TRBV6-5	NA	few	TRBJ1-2	TGTGCCAGCCGTAGGAGGGCCGTGCATGGCTACACCTTC	CASRRRAVHGYTF
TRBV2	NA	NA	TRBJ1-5	TGTGCCAGCAGTGAAGCGACGGGGGGACAGCCCCAGCATTTT	CASSEATGGQPQHF